The TCR beta chain under discussion was sequenced for a study of cytomegalovirus exposure and HLA in healthy donors. Study details: From donors who were HLA-typed, an early data release held around 80 million unique TCRs. General study findings and limits: The authors reported that TCR beta sequences could predict HLA-A and HLA-B alleles. These predictions were accurate for most subjects in the first cohort. While the bulk of TCR sequences proved rare, some public TCRs turned up in many donors. A likely sequencing artifact accounted for one observed cluster of highly shared sequence variants.

The germline V gene has CDR1 MDHEN and CDR2 SYDVKM. Trimming cost V 5 bases and J 0 bases; bases outside gene matches: 6. This CDR3 is built from 15 residues. Researchers ran the PCR with 60 Vbeta and 13 Jbeta primers. The assay was immunoSEQ multiplex PCR, and TCRdb's table has in-frame clones only and misses some. The sample includes almost 95,000 clones, around 66% of them seen just once. This clone was recorded only once. As yet, its antigen is unknown. The sequence was collected from a man younger than 40 in good health and CMV-seronegative. V and J are TRBV28 and TRBJ2-7; 8 bases are a match to TRBD1. The source material was PBMCs. The CDR3 reads CASSPVDRDSYEQYF. The CDR3 DNA reads as TGTGCCAGCAGTCCCGTGGACAGGGACTCCTACGAGCAGTACTTC.